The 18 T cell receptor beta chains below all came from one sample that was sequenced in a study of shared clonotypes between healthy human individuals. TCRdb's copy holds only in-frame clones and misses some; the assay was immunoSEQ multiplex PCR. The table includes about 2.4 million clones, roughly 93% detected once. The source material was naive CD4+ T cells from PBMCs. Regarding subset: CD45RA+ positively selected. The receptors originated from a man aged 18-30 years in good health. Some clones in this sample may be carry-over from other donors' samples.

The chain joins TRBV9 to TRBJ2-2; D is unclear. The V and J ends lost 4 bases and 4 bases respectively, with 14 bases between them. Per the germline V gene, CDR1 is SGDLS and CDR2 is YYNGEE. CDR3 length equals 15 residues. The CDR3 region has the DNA TGTGCCAGCAGCCCGGGCCCATGGACCACCGGGGAGCTGTTTTTT. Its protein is CASSPGPWTTGELFF.

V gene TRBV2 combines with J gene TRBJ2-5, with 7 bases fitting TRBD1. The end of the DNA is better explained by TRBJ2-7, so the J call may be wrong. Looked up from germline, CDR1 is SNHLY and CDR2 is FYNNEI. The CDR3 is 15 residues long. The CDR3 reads CASSAPRQGAYEQYF. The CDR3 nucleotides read TGTGCCAGCAGCGCCCCCCGACAGGGCGCCTACGAGCAGTACTTC.

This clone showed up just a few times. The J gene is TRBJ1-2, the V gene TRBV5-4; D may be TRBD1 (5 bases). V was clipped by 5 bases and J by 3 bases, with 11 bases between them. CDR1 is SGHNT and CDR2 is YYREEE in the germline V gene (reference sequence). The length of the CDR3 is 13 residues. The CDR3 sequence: CASSWDGDYGYTF. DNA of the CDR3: TGTGCCAGCAGTTGGGACGGGGACTATGGCTACACCTTC.

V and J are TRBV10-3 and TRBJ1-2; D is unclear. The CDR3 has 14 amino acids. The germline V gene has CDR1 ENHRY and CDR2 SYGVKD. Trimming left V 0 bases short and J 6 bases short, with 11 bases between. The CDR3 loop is CAISESSQFHGYTF. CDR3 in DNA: TGTGCCATCAGTGAGTCGAGCCAGTTCCATGGCTACACCTTC.

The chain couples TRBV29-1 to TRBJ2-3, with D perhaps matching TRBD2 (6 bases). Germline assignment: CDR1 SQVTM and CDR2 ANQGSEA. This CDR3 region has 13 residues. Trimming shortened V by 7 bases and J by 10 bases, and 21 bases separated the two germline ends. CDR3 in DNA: TGCAGCGGGGGTGGGACTCAGGTGGTAGCGCAGTATTTT. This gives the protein CSGGGTQVVAQYF.

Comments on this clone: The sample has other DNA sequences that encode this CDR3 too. CDR3 in amino acids: CASSPGQGADTQYF. The CDR3 nucleotides read TGTGCCAGCTCACCGGGACAGGGGGCAGATACGCAGTATTTT. V is TRBV18 and J is TRBJ2-3; 11 bases map to TRBD1. Germline CDR1 KGHSH, CDR2 LQKENI. The CDR3 contains 14 residues. V trimming: 3 bases; J trimming: 4 bases; junction bases outside the gene matches: 0.

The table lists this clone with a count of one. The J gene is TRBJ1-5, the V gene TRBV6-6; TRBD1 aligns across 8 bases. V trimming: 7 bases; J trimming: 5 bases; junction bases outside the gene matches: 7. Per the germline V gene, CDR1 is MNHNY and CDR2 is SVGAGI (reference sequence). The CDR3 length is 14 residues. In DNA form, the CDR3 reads TGTGCCAGCAAAGGACAGGGCAGGGATCAGCCCCAGCATTTT. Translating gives CASKGQGRDQPQHF.

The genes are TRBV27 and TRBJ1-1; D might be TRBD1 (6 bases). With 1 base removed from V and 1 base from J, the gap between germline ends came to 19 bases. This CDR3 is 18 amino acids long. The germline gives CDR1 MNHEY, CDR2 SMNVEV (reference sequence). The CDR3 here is CASSLFYPGQTKNTEAFF. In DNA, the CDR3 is TGTGCCAGCAGTTTATTCTATCCAGGACAGACGAAGAACACTGAAGCTTTCTTT.

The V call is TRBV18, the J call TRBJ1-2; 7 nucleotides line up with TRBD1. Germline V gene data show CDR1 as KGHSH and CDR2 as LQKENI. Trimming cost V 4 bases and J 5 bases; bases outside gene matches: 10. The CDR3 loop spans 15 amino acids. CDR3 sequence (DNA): TGTGCCAGCTCACTAACCGGGACAGTTCCATATGGCTACACCTTC. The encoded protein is CASSLTGTVPYGYTF.

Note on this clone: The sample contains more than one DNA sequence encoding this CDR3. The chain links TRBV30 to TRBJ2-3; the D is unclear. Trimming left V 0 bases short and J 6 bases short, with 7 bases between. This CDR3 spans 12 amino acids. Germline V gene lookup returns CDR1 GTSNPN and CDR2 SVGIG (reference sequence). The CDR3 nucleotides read TGTGCCTGGAGTGTACTCGCGGATACGCAGTATTTT. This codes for CAWSVLADTQYF.

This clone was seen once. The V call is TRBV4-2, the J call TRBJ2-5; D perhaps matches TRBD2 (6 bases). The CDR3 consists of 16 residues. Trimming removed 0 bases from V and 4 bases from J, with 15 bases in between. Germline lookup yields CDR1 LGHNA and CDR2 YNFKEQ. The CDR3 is CASSQEGAMGGETQYF. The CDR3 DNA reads TGTGCCAGCAGCCAAGAAGGAGCGATGGGGGGAGAGACCCAGTACTTC.

The DNA for the CDR3 is TGTGCCAGCAGCAGAGACAGGTTGGGGGACGAGCAGTACTTC. Translating it yields CASSRDRLGDEQYF. J is TRBJ2-7 and V is TRBV11-2, with D possibly matching TRBD1 (6 bases). The germline V gene encodes CDR1 SGHAT and CDR2 FQNNGV. The CDR3 length is 14 residues. V dropped 5 bases and J dropped 5 bases, with 16 bases sitting between them.

DNA of the CDR3: TGTGCCAGTACCGAATATAGCAATCAGCCCCAGCATTTT. Its translation is CASTEYSNQPQHF. The rearrangement joins TRBV19 to TRBJ1-5, with no clear D. Looked up from germline, CDR1 is LNHDA and CDR2 is SQIVND (reference sequence). This CDR3 comprises 13 residues. Trimming took 7 bases from V and 0 from J, leaving 7 bases between them. Complete variable domain (other parts from reference TRBV19 and TRBJ1-5): DGGITQSPKYLFRKEGQNVTLSCEQNLNHDAMYWYRQDPGQGLRLIYYSQIVNDFQKGDIAEGYSVSREKKESFPLTVTSAQKNPTAFYLCASTEYSNQPQHFGDGTRLSIL.

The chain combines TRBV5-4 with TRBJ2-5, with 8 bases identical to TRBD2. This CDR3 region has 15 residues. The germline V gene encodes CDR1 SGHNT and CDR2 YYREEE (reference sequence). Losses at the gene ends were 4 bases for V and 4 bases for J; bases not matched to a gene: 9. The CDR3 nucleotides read TGTGCCAGCAGCCCCCCCCCGGGGGGGGCAGAGACCCAGTACTTC. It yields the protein CASSPPPGGAETQYF.

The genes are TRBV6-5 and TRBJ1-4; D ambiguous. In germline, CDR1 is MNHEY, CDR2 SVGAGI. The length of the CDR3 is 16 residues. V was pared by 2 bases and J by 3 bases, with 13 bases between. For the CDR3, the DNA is TGTGCCAGCAGTTACCGAAGATATGGTTCTAATGAAAAACTGTTTTTT. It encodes CASSYRRYGSNEKLFF.

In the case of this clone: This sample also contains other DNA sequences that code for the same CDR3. CDR3 in DNA: TGTGCCACCAGCAGGCCGGGGACAGTGAACACTGAAGCTTTCTTT. Amino acid sequence: CATSRPGTVNTEAFF. This sequence joins TRBV15 and TRBJ1-1; 7 bases map to TRBD1. CDR3 size: 15 residues. Per the germline V gene, CDR1 is LNHNV and CDR2 is YYDKDF (reference sequence). The J segment lost 0 bases and the V segment lost 3 bases, leaving 4 bases of the junction unmatched.

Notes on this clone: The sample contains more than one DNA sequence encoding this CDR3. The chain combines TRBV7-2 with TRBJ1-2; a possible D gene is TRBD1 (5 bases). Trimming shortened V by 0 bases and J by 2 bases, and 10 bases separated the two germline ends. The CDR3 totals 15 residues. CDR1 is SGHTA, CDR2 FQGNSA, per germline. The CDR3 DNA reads TGTGCCAGCAGCTTAGCGCCCAGGGCGAACTATGGCTACACCTTC. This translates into CASSLAPRANYGYTF.

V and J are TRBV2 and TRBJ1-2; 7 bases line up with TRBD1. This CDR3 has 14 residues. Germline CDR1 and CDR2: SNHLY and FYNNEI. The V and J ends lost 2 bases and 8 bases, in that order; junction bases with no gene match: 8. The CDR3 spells CASSEQGVWQGYTF. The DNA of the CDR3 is TGTGCCAGCAGTGAACAGGGGGTATGGCAGGGCTACACCTTC.